The 25 T cell receptor beta chains reported below all come from one sample, sequenced in a study of PD-1 blockade in classical Hodgkin lymphoma (dated by TCRdb to about 2020). What the time point label conveys for this sample: cycle 2 day 1 (C2D1) of nivolumab. Every trial patient had relapsed after autologous stem cell transplantation, and cohorts A, B and C differed in prior brentuximab vedotin exposure. The protocol used for the library was the immunoSEQ multiplex PCR assay. TCRdb retrieved this table from immuneACCESS and kept in-frame rearrangements only. Not all clones are present; in checked studies, unresolved V genes account for under half, and no reason is known for the remainder. Present in this sample are about 97,000 clones, 75% to 90% of which were seen just once. The ten largest clones represent 5.5% to 8.5% of the sample. The sample consisted of peripheral blood mononuclear cells (PBMCs), taken before the second cycle of nivolumab. The receptors come from a human donor with classical Hodgkin lymphoma.

The CDR3 bases are TGTGCCAGCAGCGTAGAGGCCGGGACTCTAACCTACAATGAGCAGTTCTTC. It codes for CASSVEAGTLTYNEQFF. V usage is TRBV9 and J usage is TRBJ2-1; maybe TRBD2 (6 bases). The germline V and J ends were trimmed by 0 bases and 2 bases, with 15 bases remaining between them. Germline V gene data show CDR1 as SGDLS and CDR2 as YYNGEE. This CDR3 has 17 amino acids.

J is TRBJ2-3 and V is TRBV18; 7 bases are a match to TRBD2. Germline V gene data show CDR1 as KGHSH and CDR2 as LQKENI. V lost 2 bases and J lost 0; bases outside the gene matches: 2. CDR3 length: 15 residues. CDR3 DNA: TGTGCCAGCTCACCAGGACTAGGGAGCACAGATACGCAGTATTTT. This gives the protein CASSPGLGSTDTQYF.

This chain connects TRBV6-5 to TRBJ1-1; D is perhaps TRBD1 (5 bases). This CDR3 contains 14 residues. The V gene's germline CDR1 is MNHEY and CDR2 SVGAGI. Trimming pared 7 bases from V and 10 bases from J, leaving 22 bases between. The CDR3 loop reads CASTDRTPRGGAFF. CDR3 DNA sequence: TGTGCCAGCACTGACAGAACCCCAAGGGGAGGAGCTTTCTTT.

This rearrangement joins TRBV5-1 to TRBJ1-2; 7 bases line up with TRBD1. CDR1 is SGHRS and CDR2 is YFSETQ in the germline V gene. The CDR3 runs to 15 residues. V dropped 0 bases and J dropped 4; count of bases not matched to a gene: 6. CDR3 sequence reads: CASSLDGRGTYGYTF. The CDR3 nucleotides are TGCGCCAGCAGCTTGGACGGCAGGGGGACCTATGGCTACACCTTC.

V is TRBV7-9 and J is TRBJ1-3; 7 nucleotides match TRBD1. The CDR3 has 15 amino acids. V was clipped by 3 bases and J by 1 base; unmatched bases: 3. CDR1 is SEHNR, CDR2 FQNEAQ, per germline (reference sequence). Here the CDR3 reads CASSLTGFSGNTIYF. DNA of the CDR3: TGTGCCAGCAGCTTGACAGGGTTTTCTGGAAACACCATATATTTT.

The chain uses TRBV5-1 and TRBJ2-6, with D hard to call. Deletions cut 1 base from V and 0 bases from J, with 14 bases between. The CDR3 contains 18 residues. Germline loops: CDR1 SGHRS, CDR2 YFSETQ. The CDR3 here is CASSLIYSGSSGANVLTF. DNA for the CDR3: TGCGCCAGCAGCTTGATATATTCGGGCTCCTCTGGGGCCAACGTCCTGACTTTC. The whole variable domain, filled in from reference TRBV5-1 and TRBJ2-6, reads KAGVTQTPRYLIKTRGQQVTLSCSPISGHRSVSWYQQTPGQGLQFLFEYFSETQRNKGNFPGRFSGRQFSNSRSEMNVSTLELGDSALYLCASSLIYSGSSGANVLTFGAGSRLTVL.

The V gene is TRBV5-8, the J gene TRBJ2-7; D perhaps matches TRBD2 (5 bases). The CDR3 extends over 14 amino acids. The V end was cut by 4 bases, the J end by 0 bases, with 11 bases between. CDR1 is SGHTS, CDR2 YDEGEE, per germline. The CDR3 is CASSPSFSSYEQYF. Written as DNA, the CDR3 is TGTGCCAGCAGCCCTAGCTTCAGCTCCTACGAGCAGTACTTC.

The J gene is TRBJ2-7, the V gene TRBV5-1, with D perhaps assigned TRBD1 or TRBD2 (5 bases each). Germline CDR1 SGHRS, CDR2 YFSETQ. Trimming shortened V by 0 bases and J by 6 bases, and 13 bases separated the two germline ends. This CDR3 is built from 14 residues. Written as DNA, the CDR3 is TGCGCCAGCAGCTTGGGGTTGGGGGTTGGCGAGCAGTACTTC. It is translated as CASSLGLGVGEQYF. Complete variable domain (other parts from reference TRBV5-1 and TRBJ2-7): KAGVTQTPRYLIKTRGQQVTLSCSPISGHRSVSWYQQTPGQGLQFLFEYFSETQRNKGNFPGRFSGRQFSNSRSEMNVSTLELGDSALYLCASSLGLGVGEQYFGPGTRLTVT.

This chain links TRBV7-2 with TRBJ2-7; D gene ambiguous. The CDR3 totals 12 residues. Germline values: CDR1 SGHTA, CDR2 FQGNSA. Trimming cost V 4 bases and J 3 bases, with 7 bases left between them. CDR3 DNA: TGTGCCAGCAGCTCCGCCCGCTACGAGCAGTACTTC. It encodes CASSSARYEQYF.

This clone was recorded only once. The CDR3 nucleotides are TGTGCCGCCGGGACTTACGAGCAGTACTTC. This codes for CAAGTYEQYF. The chain couples TRBV19 to TRBJ2-7, with D perhaps TRBD2 (6 bases). Germline V CDR1 and CDR2: LNHDA, SQIVND (reference sequence). V lost 11 bases, J lost 4 bases, and 9 bases lay in between. This CDR3 region has 10 residues. The entire variable domain, with the rest obtained from reference TRBV19 and TRBJ2-7, is as follows: DGGITQSPKYLFRKEGQNVTLSCEQNLNHDAMYWYRQDPGQGLRLIYYSQIVNDFQKGDIAEGYSVSREKKESFPLTVTSAQKNPTAFYLCAAGTYEQYFGPGTRLTVT.

The gene calls are TRBV6-5 and TRBJ1-2, with unresolved D. Germline V lookup: CDR1 MNHEY, CDR2 SVGAGI. The germline V and J ends were trimmed by 5 bases and 4 bases, with 11 bases remaining between them. This CDR3 contains 13 residues. The CDR3 spells CASSPTPFYGYTF. The CDR3 DNA reads as TGTGCCAGCAGTCCGACTCCTTTCTATGGCTACACCTTC.

The chain is built from TRBV6-1 and TRBJ2-7; 13 bases agree with TRBD2. Trimming cost V 3 bases and J 4 bases; bases outside gene matches: 9. Germline CDR1 reads MNHNS; CDR2 reads SASEGT. This CDR3 contains 17 residues. CDR3 sequence (DNA): TGTGCCAGCAGTGATAGGGGCTTGACTAGCGGGGGGTACGAGCAGTACTTC. As protein: CASSDRGLTSGGYEQYF.

This rearrangement joins TRBV30 to TRBJ1-3; unclear D gene. Germline CDR1 GTSNPN, CDR2 SVGIG (reference sequence). V was clipped by 2 bases and J by 0 bases, with 11 bases between them. The CDR3 has 15 residues. The CDR3 loop is CAWSFGVLSGNTIYF. DNA for the CDR3: TGTGCCTGGAGTTTTGGCGTACTCTCTGGAAACACCATATATTTT.

This clone has just one count. The rearrangement uses TRBV10-3 and TRBJ2-7, with D perhaps TRBD2 (6 bases). Germline CDR1 and CDR2: ENHRY and SYGVKD. V shed 5 bases and J shed 4 bases, with 15 bases lying between them. The CDR3 extends over 14 amino acids. CDR3 sequence: CAISREGGGYEQYF. CDR3 DNA sequence: TGTGCCATCAGTAGGGAAGGAGGAGGGTACGAGCAGTACTTC.

This clone was detected only once. The chain carries TRBV5-4 and TRBJ1-1; D is undetermined. V was cut by 4 bases and J by 8 bases, with 9 bases left in between. Germline V gene lookup returns CDR1 SGHNT and CDR2 YYREEE (reference sequence). The CDR3 has 11 residues. The CDR3 sequence: CASSTESEAFF. The CDR3 DNA reads as TGTGCCAGCAGCACTGAGTCGGAAGCTTTCTTT.

The chain joins TRBV2 to TRBJ1-5; D call uncertain. The germline V and J ends were trimmed by 7 bases and 0 bases, with 13 bases remaining between them. CDR3 length: 15 residues. Germline CDR1 is SNHLY and CDR2 is FYNNEI. DNA for the CDR3: TGTGCCAGCAACCCGCGGACCTATAGCAATCAGCCCCAGCATTTT. Its translation: CASNPRTYSNQPQHF.

The chain uses TRBV7-2 and TRBJ2-1; TRBD2 is a possible D gene (6 bases). V was cut by 1 base and J by 11 bases, with 12 bases left in between. Germline lookup yields CDR1 SGHTA and CDR2 FQGNSA. This CDR3 spans 13 amino acids. The CDR3 spells CASSLVIGLQQFF. In DNA form, the CDR3 reads TGTGCCAGCAGCTTAGTCATCGGACTACAGCAGTTCTTC.

The chain has TRBV4-3 and TRBJ2-3; D call uncertain. V lost 0 bases and J lost 9, with 7 bases in between. The CDR3 is 12 residues long. Germline values: CDR1 LGHNA, CDR2 YSLEER. DNA for the CDR3: TGCGCCAGCAGCCAAGATAGCTACACGCAGTATTTT. Encoded protein: CASSQDSYTQYF.

V usage is TRBV30 and J usage is TRBJ2-4; the D gene is possibly TRBD2 (5 bases). The germline V gene encodes CDR1 GTSNPN and CDR2 SVGIG (reference sequence). The CDR3 runs to 13 residues. V dropped 3 bases and J dropped 5 bases, with 11 bases sitting between them. CDR3 amino acids: CAWRTERENIQYF. CDR3 DNA: TGTGCCTGGAGGACGGAGAGGGAAAACATTCAGTACTTC.

This rearrangement joins TRBV7-2 to TRBJ1-6; D uncertain. The CDR3 totals 14 residues. V was shortened by 3 bases and J by 8 bases, with 11 bases between the two germline ends. CDR1 is SGHTA, CDR2 FQGNSA, per germline. The CDR3 DNA reads TGTGCCAGCAGCTTCCGGGTTTTGGATTCACCCCTCCACTTT. It encodes CASSFRVLDSPLHF. The whole variable domain, filled in from reference TRBV7-2 and TRBJ1-6, reads GAGVSQSPSNKVTEKGKDVELRCDPISGHTALYWYRQSLGQGLEFLIYFQGNSAPDKSGLPSDRFSAERTGGSVSTLTIQRTQQEDSAVYLCASSFRVLDSPLHFGNGTRLTVT.

V and J are TRBV5-6 and TRBJ2-5, with 14 bases lining up with TRBD2. V dropped 4 bases and J dropped 0; count of bases not matched to a gene: 8. Germline CDR1 is SGHDT and CDR2 is YYEEEE. The CDR3 sequence is 18 residues long. The CDR3 bases are TGTGCCAGCAGCCACGGACTAGCGGGGGGCGCCTACCAAGAGACCCAGTACTTC. Its protein product is CASSHGLAGGAYQETQYF.

This chain uses TRBV5-6 with TRBJ1-2, with D unresolved. V was shortened by 1 base and J by 0 bases, with 7 bases between the two germline ends. The CDR3 is made up of 14 amino acids. Per the germline V gene, CDR1 is SGHDT and CDR2 is YYEEEE. The CDR3, as DNA: TGTGCCAGCAGCTTGACAGCACCTAACTATGGCTACACCTTC. Translated, it gives CASSLTAPNYGYTF.

The V call is TRBV5-4, the J call TRBJ2-5; 12 bases are shared with TRBD2. The J call may be incorrect, as the DNA end agrees better with TRBJ2-7. The CDR3 covers 15 residues. The germline V gene encodes CDR1 SGHNT and CDR2 YYREEE (reference sequence). Here the CDR3 reads CASSAWTSGDYEQYF. CDR3 sequence (DNA): TGTGCCAGCAGCGCGTGGACTAGCGGGGACTACGAGCAGTACTTC.

This clone appeared once. This chain uses TRBV5-4 with TRBJ2-3; 9 bases match TRBD2. The CDR3 covers 15 residues. In germline, CDR1 is SGHNT, CDR2 YYREEE (reference sequence). V dropped 2 bases and J dropped 4; count of bases not matched to a gene: 5. In DNA, the CDR3 is TGTGCCAGCAGCTTCTGGCGGGGGGGGCCAGATACGCAGTATTTT. This encodes CASSFWRGGPDTQYF.

The chain recombines TRBV23-1 with TRBJ1-5; D may be TRBD1 (5 bases). TRBV23-1 is placed among ORFs of uncertain function. V was shortened by 0 bases and J by 5 bases, with 11 bases between the two germline ends. This CDR3 spans 15 amino acids. The DNA of the CDR3 is TGCGCCAGCAGTCAATCGCGACAGAACTATCAGCCCCAGCATTTT. Residues: CASSQSRQNYQPQHF.